Listed below are T cell receptor beta chains from one sample, sequenced in a study of human T cells and chemical hapten exposure. TCRdb re-called the RACE reads with MiXCR, one entry per CDR3 protein. Among 50,000 to 65,000 distinct CDR3 sequences listed, approximately 9.8% were seen once. The sequencing here drew on whole blood, taken in connection with sensitization to the hapten diphenylcyclopropenone (DPC). These receptors were taken from a woman aged 40 to 50 with alopecia areata. Some clones in this sample may be carry-over from other donors' samples. Each CDR3 is given with its conserved first and last residue. The D gene is left open where the match is weak. The listing skips clone size in some rows; elsewhere it reads once, few, many or a size class.

clone size,J gene,V gene,D gene,CDR3 protein,CDR3 DNA
many,TRBJ2-3,TRBV12-3/TRBV12-4,.,CASSSGLRTDTQYF,TGTGCCAGCAGTTCGGGACTCCGCACAGATACGCAGTATTTT
many,TRBJ2-3,TRBV11-2,TRBD2,CASSLEVLSGGQDTQYF,TGTGCCAGCAGCTTAGAGGTCCTTAGCGGGGGACAAGATACGCAGTATTTT
many,TRBJ2-3,TRBV11-3,TRBD2,CASSSGLAVTDTQYF,TGTGCCAGCAGCTCCGGACTAGCAGTTACAGATACGCAGTATTTT
many,TRBJ2-5,TRBV4-1,TRBD2,CASSGSGLAKETQYF,TGCGCCAGCAGCGGATCGGGACTAGCTAAAGAGACCCAGTACTTC
many,TRBJ2-1,TRBV3-1,.,CASSPRGGLGARLGQFF,TGTGCCAGCAGCCCCCGGGGCGGTCTGGGCGCCCGACTCGGGCAGTTCTTC
.,TRBJ1-1,TRBV14,.,CASSQDRAGLDTEAFF,TGTGCCAGCAGCCAAGATAGGGCAGGGCTGGACACTGAAGCTTTCTTT
many,TRBJ1-5,TRBV18,.,CASSQIGDQPQHF,TGTGCCAGCTCGCAGATTGGGGATCAGCCCCAGCATTTT
many,TRBJ2-5,TRBV7-2,.,CASSLAISGEFPETQYF,TGTGCCAGCAGCTTAGCCATTAGCGGAGAATTTCCCGAGACCCAGTACTTC
many,TRBJ2-3,TRBV29-1,.,CSVGPSLNTDTQYF,TGCAGCGTTGGCCCCTCACTAAACACAGATACGCAGTATTTT
many,TRBJ2-3,TRBV4-3,TRBD2,CASSQGLAGDTDTQYF,TGCGCCAGCAGCCAAGGACTAGCGGGGGACACAGATACGCAGTATTTT
many,TRBJ2-7,TRBV6-5,.,CASSPSAGGALYEQYF,TGTGCCAGCAGTCCCAGTGCTGGTGGGGCCCTCTACGAGCAGTACTTC
few,TRBJ2-3,TRBV14,.,CASSQVRGSSLYF,TGTGCCAGCAGCCAAGTTAGGGGAAGTTCGTTGTATTTT
.,TRBJ2-7,TRBV29-1,.,CSVNRGGSYEQYF,TGCAGCGTGAACAGGGGAGGCTCCTACGAGCAGTACTTC
.,TRBJ2-2,TRBV6-2/TRBV6-3,TRBD2,CASSSPPLAVGELFF,TGTGCCAGCAGCTCACCCCCACTAGCGGTCGGGGAGCTGTTTTTT
many,TRBJ2-7,TRBV14,.,CASSQAAIGGYEQYF,TGTGCCAGCAGCCAAGCCGCGATCGGGGGCTACGAGCAGTACTTC
many,TRBJ1-6,TRBV18,.,CASSPTVESPLHF,TGTGCCAGCTCACCCACCGTTGAGTCACCCCTCCACTTT
.,TRBJ2-3,TRBV19,.,CASSLVSDTQYF,TGTGCCAGTAGTTTAGTTTCAGATACGCAGTATTTT
many,TRBJ2-3,TRBV28,TRBD1,CASSFLMGQGTDTQYF,TGTGCCAGCAGCTTCCTAATGGGACAGGGCACAGATACGCAGTATTTT
many,TRBJ1-6,TRBV6-4,.,CASSERTGDSPLHF,TGTGCCAGCAGTGAACGGACTGGGGATTCACCCCTCCACTTT
.,TRBJ2-1,TRBV11-2,TRBD2,CAGAGGSYNEQFF,TGTGCCGGAGCGGGGGGGTCCTACAATGAGCAGTTCTTC
.,TRBJ1-3,TRBV3-1,.,CASSQDRGSSGNTIYF,TGTGCCAGCAGCCAAGATCGCGGGAGCTCTGGAAACACCATATATTTT
.,TRBJ2-7,TRBV4-2,.,CASSQVNGPSYEQYF,TGTGCCAGCAGCCAAGTGAACGGTCCTTCCTACGAGCAGTACTTC
few,TRBJ1-1,TRBV4-1,.,CASSHLHLREDKANTEAFF,TGCGCCAGCAGCCACCTCCACCTCCGGGAAGACAAGGCGAACACTGAAGCTTTCTTT
many,TRBJ1-1,TRBV24-1,.,CATSDSHTEAFF,TGTGCCACCAGTGATTCCCACACTGAAGCTTTCTTT
few,TRBJ1-1,TRBV6-5,.,CASTPQKGGETEAFF,TGTGCCAGCACTCCCCAGAAGGGAGGGGAGACTGAAGCTTTCTTT
many,TRBJ2-5,TRBV12-3/TRBV12-4,TRBD2,CASTTRRGGPETQYF,TGTGCCAGCACCACTCGGCGGGGGGGCCCAGAGACCCAGTACTTC
many,TRBJ2-3,TRBV4-3,.,CASSQGLGTDTQYF,TGCGCCAGCAGCCAAGGCCTGGGCACAGATACGCAGTATTTT
many,TRBJ2-1,TRBV18,TRBD2,CASSPPVRTSGGNEQFF,TGTGCCAGCTCACCACCGGTCCGGACTAGCGGGGGCAATGAGCAGTTCTTC
few,TRBJ2-7,TRBV20-1,.,CSARQLTSYEQYF,TGCAGTGCTAGACAGCTAACCTCCTACGAGCAGTACTTC
many,TRBJ2-1,TRBV27,TRBD2,CASSEWASGGNSYNEQFF,TGTGCCAGCAGTGAATGGGCTAGCGGGGGGAATTCCTACAATGAGCAGTTCTTC
many,TRBJ2-6,TRBV18,TRBD1,CASSLLGGQVQNLQSGANVLTF,TGTGCCAGCTCACTACTTGGGGGACAGGTCCAGAACCTTCAATCTGGGGCCAACGTCCTGACTTTC
.,TRBJ1-5,TRBV20-1,.,CSARSEGGPQHF,TGCAGCGCTAGGAGCGAGGGCGGGCCCCAGCATTTT
few,TRBJ1-4,TRBV7-8,.,CASSLAPGGREKLFF,TGTGCCAGCAGCTTAGCCCCCGGGGGCCGAGAAAAACTGTTTTTT
many,TRBJ1-1,TRBV12-3/TRBV12-4,.,CASSLAEAFF,TGTGCCAGCAGTTTAGCTGAAGCTTTCTTT
.,TRBJ1-1,TRBV6-4,.,CASSTGQGNTEAFF,TGTGCCAGCAGTACCGGGCAAGGGAACACTGAAGCTTTCTTT
few,TRBJ2-3,TRBV5-4,.,CASNPRSNRRTDTQYF,TGTGCCAGCAACCCTCGGTCGAACAGACGCACAGATACGCAGTATTTT
.,TRBJ1-3,TRBV10-3,.,CAISESDLRSGNTIYF,TGTGCCATCAGTGAGTCGGATTTACGCTCTGGAAACACCATATATTTT
.,TRBJ1-4,TRBV4-2,.,CASSQDLEGYSEKLFF,TGTGCCAGCAGCCAAGATCTTGAAGGGTATAGTGAAAAACTGTTTTTT
few,TRBJ2-1,TRBV24-1,TRBD2,CATSGEASGASSYNEQFF,TGTGCCACCAGTGGAGAGGCTAGCGGGGCAAGCTCCTACAATGAGCAGTTCTTC
many,TRBJ1-6,TRBV5-1,TRBD1,CASSLTGGSSYNSPLHF,TGCGCCAGCAGCCTGACAGGGGGGAGCTCCTATAATTCACCCCTCCACTTT
many,TRBJ2-3,TRBV2,.,CASSEGTASTDTQYF,TGTGCCAGCAGTGAAGGGACAGCTAGCACAGATACGCAGTATTTT
.,TRBJ1-2,TRBV28,.,CASTSSNYGYTF,TGTGCCAGCACCAGTTCCAACTATGGCTACACCTTC
many,TRBJ2-7,TRBV29-1,TRBD2,CSVDGAGGGTYEQYF,TGCAGCGTTGATGGTGCGGGGGGCGGAACCTACGAGCAGTACTTC
many,TRBJ1-2,TRBV7-6,.,CASSLEQASNYGYTF,TGTGCCAGCAGCTTAGAGCAGGCGAGTAACTATGGCTACACCTTC
many,TRBJ2-7,TRBV6-5,.,CASSYGVGSYEQYF,TGTGCCAGCAGTTACGGCGTGGGGTCCTACGAGCAGTACTTC
many,TRBJ1-5,TRBV19,.,CASSIDRGRGNQPQHF,TGTGCCAGTAGTATAGATCGGGGCAGAGGCAATCAGCCCCAGCATTTT
few,TRBJ2-3,TRBV7-9,TRBD1,CASSPGQTITDTQYF,TGTGCCAGCAGCCCGGGACAGACTATCACAGATACGCAGTATTTT
.,TRBJ2-7,TRBV20-1,.,CSASSESYEQYF,TGCAGTGCTAGTAGCGAGTCCTACGAGCAGTACTTC
.,TRBJ2-7,TRBV28,.,CASSSPRDFDYEQYF,TGTGCCAGCAGTTCCCCCCGGGACTTTGACTACGAGCAGTACTTC
many,TRBJ2-3,TRBV20-1,TRBD2,CTPREGTDTQYF,TGCACCCCACGGGAGGGCACAGATACGCAGTATTTT
few,TRBJ2-3,TRBV6-1,TRBD2,CASSATGGYTQYF,TGTGCCAGCAGTGCGACGGGGGGGTATACGCAGTATTTT
many,TRBJ1-1,TRBV20-1,.,CSARDPRGRNTEAFF,TGCAGTGCTAGAGACCCCCGCGGCAGAAACACTGAAGCTTTCTTT
few,TRBJ2-5,TRBV5-1,.,CASSRDIQAETQYF,TGCGCCAGCAGCCGGGACATACAAGCGGAGACCCAGTACTTC
many,TRBJ2-3,TRBV19,.,CASSIDWRHLADTQYF,TGTGCCAGTAGTATAGATTGGAGACATCTCGCAGATACGCAGTATTTT
many,TRBJ2-3,TRBV7-2,.,CASSRRTGGTDTQYF,TGTGCCAGCAGCCGCAGAACGGGGGGCACAGATACGCAGTATTTT
many,TRBJ1-1,TRBV4-1,.,CASSQGDGYTEAFF,TGCGCCAGCAGCCAGGGGGACGGCTACACTGAAGCTTTCTTT
.,TRBJ2-2,TRBV9,.,CASSLRGNTGELFF,TGTGCCAGCAGCTTGCGGGGGAACACCGGGGAGCTGTTTTTT
many,TRBJ2-7,TRBV29-1,.,CSVESGDEQYF,TGCAGCGTTGAGTCCGGCGACGAGCAGTACTTC
many,TRBJ2-7,TRBV5-8,.,CASSLRVGGEQYF,TGTGCCAGCAGCTTGAGGGTAGGGGGCGAGCAGTACTTC
.,TRBJ2-7,TRBV5-1,TRBD1,CASSPTTGNEQYF,TGCGCCAGCAGCCCAACGACAGGGAACGAGCAGTACTTC